This T cell receptor beta chain comes out of a study of T cells in Graves' hyperthyroidism and ophthalmopathy. Study results and limitations: Peripheral blood also featured most of the thyroid clonotypes expanded above 0.001. From stable hyperthyroidism, ophthalmopathy was set apart by a 13 V-J model.

The V end was cut by 1 base, the J end by 7 bases, with 10 bases between. The CDR3 has 13 residues. Reasons for excluding patients were uncontrolled infection, other autoimmune disease, pregnancy or lactation. Orbital computed tomography and thyroid ultrasound, together with serum TRAb and thyroxine and clinical symptoms, were used for diagnoses. RNA transcripts provided the source from which TCR beta CDR3 regions were amplified. A set of HTBI primers served as the primers for a first-round RT-PCR of the TCR CDR3. TCRdb redid the calling of the multiplex PCR reads with MiXCR, one entry per CDR3 protein. The data contain 650,000 to 800,000 distinct CDR3 sequences, 45% of them singletons. This clonotype turned up a few times. No antigen is known for it.

This receptor was taken from an adult man with Graves' disease, either hyperthyroidism or ophthalmopathy (not recorded which). Sequenced material: peripheral blood or thyroid tissue (not recorded which). J is TRBJ1-2 and V is TRBV12-3 or TRBV12-4; no clear D gene. CDR3 loop: CASSLERWGGYTF. The CDR3 DNA reads as TGTGCCAGCAGTTTAGAGCGATGGGGTGGCTACACCTTC.